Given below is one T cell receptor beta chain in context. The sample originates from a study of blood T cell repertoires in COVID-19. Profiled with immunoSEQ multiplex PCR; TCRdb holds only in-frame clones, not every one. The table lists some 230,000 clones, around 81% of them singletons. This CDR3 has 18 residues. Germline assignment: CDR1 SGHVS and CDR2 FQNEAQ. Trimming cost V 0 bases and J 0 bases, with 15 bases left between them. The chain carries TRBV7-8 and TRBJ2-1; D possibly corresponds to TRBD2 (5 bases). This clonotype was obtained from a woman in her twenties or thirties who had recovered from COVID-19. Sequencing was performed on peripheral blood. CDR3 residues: CASSLARVITVSYNEQFF. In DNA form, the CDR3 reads TGTGCCAGCAGCTTAGCGCGGGTCATCACTGTCTCCTACAATGAGCAGTTCTTC.